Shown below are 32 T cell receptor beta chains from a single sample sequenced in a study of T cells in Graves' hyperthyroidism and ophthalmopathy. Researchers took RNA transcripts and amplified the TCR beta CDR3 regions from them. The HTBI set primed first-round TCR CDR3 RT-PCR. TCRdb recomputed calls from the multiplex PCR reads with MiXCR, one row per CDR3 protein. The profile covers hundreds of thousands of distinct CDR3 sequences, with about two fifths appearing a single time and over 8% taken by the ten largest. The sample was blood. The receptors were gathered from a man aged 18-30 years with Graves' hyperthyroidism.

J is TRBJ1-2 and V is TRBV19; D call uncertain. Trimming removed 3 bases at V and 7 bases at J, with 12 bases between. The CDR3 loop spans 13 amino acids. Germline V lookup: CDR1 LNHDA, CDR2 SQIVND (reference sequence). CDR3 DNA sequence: TGTGCCAGTAGTATCCCCCCGGGATTTGGCTACACCTTC. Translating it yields CASSIPPGFGYTF.

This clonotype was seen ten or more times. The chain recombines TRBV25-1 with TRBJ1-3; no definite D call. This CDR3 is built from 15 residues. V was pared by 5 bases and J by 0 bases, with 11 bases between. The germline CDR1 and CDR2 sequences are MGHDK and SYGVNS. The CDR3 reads CASSNPSSSGNTIYF. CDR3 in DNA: TGTGCCAGCAGTAATCCGTCTTCCTCTGGAAACACCATATATTTT.

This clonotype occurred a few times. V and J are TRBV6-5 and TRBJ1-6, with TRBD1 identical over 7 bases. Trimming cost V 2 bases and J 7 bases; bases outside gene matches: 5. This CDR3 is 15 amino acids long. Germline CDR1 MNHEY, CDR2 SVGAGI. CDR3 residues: CASSYKTGVNSPLHF. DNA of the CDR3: TGTGCCAGCAGTTACAAAACAGGGGTGAATTCACCCCTCCACTTT.

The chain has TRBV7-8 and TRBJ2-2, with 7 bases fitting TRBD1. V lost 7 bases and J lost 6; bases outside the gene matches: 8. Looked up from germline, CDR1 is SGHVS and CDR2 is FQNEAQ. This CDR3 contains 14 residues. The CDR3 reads CASTYRGYAGELFF. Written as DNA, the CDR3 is TGTGCCAGCACGTACAGGGGTTACGCCGGGGAGCTGTTTTTT. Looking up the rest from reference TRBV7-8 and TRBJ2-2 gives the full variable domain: GAGVSQSPRYKVAKRGQDVALRCDPISGHVSLFWYQQALGQGPEFLTYFQNEAQLDKSGLPSDRFFAERPEGSVSTLKIQRTQQEDSAVYLCASTYRGYAGELFFGEGSRLTVL.

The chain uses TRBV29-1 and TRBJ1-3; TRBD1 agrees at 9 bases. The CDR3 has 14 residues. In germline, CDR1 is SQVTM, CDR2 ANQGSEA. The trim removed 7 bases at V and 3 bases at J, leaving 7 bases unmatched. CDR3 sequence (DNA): TGCAGCGGGGACAGGGACTTTATTGGAAACACCATATATTTT. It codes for CSGDRDFIGNTIYF.

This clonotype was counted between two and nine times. For the CDR3, the DNA is TGCAGTGCTAGAGAGCGGGGGAACACCGGGGAGCTGTTTTTT. Amino acid sequence: CSARERGNTGELFF. V usage is TRBV20-1 and J usage is TRBJ2-2, with D maybe TRBD2 (6 bases). This CDR3 has 14 residues. Germline loops: CDR1 DFQATT, CDR2 SNEGSKA (reference sequence). Trimming stripped 0 bases from V and 1 base from J, with 6 bases between.

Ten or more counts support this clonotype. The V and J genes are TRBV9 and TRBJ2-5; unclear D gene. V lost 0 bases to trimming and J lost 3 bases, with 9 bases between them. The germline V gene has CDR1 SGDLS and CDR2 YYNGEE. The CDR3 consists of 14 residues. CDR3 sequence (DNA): TGTGCCAGCAGCGTAGATGGGCTCGAAGAGACCCAGTACTTC. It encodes CASSVDGLEETQYF.

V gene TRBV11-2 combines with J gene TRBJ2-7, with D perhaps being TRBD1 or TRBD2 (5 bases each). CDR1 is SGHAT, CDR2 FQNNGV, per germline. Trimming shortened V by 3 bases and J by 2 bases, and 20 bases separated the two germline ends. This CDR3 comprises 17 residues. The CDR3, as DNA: TGTGCCAGCAGCTTGCCCCCCTGGGGGAACTTTCCCTACGAGCAGTACTTC. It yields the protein CASSLPPWGNFPYEQYF.

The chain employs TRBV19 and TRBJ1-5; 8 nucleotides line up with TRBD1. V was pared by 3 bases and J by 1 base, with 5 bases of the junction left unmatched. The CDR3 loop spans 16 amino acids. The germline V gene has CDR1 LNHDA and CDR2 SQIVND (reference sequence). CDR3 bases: TGTGCCAGTAGTATTTCCCGACAGGGGAGCAATCAGCCCCAGCATTTT. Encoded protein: CASSISRQGSNQPQHF.

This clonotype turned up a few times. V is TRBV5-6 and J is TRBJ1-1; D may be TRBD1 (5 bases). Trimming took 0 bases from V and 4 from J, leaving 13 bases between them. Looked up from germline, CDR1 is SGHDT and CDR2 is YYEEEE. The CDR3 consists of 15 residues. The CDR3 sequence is CASSLGRERGTEAFF. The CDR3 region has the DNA TGTGCCAGCAGCTTGGGCAGGGAAAGGGGCACTGAAGCTTTCTTT.

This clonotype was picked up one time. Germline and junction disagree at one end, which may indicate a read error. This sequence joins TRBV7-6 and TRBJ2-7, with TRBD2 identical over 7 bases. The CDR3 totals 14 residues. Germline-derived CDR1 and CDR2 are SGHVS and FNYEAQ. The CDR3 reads CASSPGLVPPEQYF. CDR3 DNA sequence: TGCGCCAGCAGCCCCGGACTAGTCCCCCCCGAGCAGTACTTC.

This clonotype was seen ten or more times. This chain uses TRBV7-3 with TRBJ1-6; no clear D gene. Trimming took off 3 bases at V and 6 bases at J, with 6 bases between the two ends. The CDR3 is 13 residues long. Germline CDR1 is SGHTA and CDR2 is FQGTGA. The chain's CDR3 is CASSLGANSPLHF. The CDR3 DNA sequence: TGTGCCAGCAGCTTGGGAGCTAATTCACCCCTCCACTTT.

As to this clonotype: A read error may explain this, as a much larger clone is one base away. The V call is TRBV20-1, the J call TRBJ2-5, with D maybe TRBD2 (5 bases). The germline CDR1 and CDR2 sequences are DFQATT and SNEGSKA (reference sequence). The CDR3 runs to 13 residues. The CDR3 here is CSANGGPQEAQYF. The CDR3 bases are TGCAGTGCTAATGGCGGGCCCCAAGAGGCCCAGTACTTC.

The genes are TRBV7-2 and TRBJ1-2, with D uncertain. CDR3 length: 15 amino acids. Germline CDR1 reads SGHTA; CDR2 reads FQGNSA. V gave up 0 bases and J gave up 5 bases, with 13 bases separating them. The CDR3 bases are TGTGCCAGCAGCTTAGCGCTAGGACGAGGATATGGCTACACCTTC. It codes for CASSLALGRGYGYTF. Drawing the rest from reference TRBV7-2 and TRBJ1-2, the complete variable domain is GAGVSQSPSNKVTEKGKDVELRCDPISGHTALYWYRQSLGQGLEFLIYFQGNSAPDKSGLPSDRFSAERTGGSVSTLTIQRTQQEDSAVYLCASSLALGRGYGYTFGSGTRLTVV.

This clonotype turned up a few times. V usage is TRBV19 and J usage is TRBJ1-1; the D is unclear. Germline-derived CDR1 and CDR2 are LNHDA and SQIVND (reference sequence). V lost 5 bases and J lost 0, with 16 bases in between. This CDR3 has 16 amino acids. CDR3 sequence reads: CASSLRIGWMNTEAFF. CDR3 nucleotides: TGTGCCAGTAGTCTACGGATCGGATGGATGAACACTGAAGCTTTCTTT.

As DNA, the CDR3 is TGTGCCAGCAGTGAATGGGCAGGGCAGCCGACCGGGGAGCTGTTTTTT. Encoded protein: CASSEWAGQPTGELFF. The chain employs TRBV6-1 and TRBJ2-2, with D maybe TRBD1 (5 bases). Germline-derived CDR1 and CDR2 are MNHNS and SASEGT. V gave up 2 bases and J gave up 5 bases, with 15 bases separating them. The CDR3 sequence is 16 residues long.

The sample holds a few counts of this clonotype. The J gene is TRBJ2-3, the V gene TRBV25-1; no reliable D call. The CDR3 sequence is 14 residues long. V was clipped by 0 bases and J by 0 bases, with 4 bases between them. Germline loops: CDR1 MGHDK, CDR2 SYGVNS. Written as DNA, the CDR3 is TGTGCCAGCAGTGAATATCGGAGCACAGATACGCAGTATTTT. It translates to CASSEYRSTDTQYF.

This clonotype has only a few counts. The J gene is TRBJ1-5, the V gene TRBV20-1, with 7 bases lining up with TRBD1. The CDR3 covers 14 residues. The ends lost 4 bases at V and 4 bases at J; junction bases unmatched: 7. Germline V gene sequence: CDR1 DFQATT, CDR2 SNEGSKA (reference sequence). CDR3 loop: CSATLGGPNQPQHF. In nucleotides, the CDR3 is TGCAGTGCTACCCTAGGGGGCCCAAATCAGCCCCAGCATTTT.

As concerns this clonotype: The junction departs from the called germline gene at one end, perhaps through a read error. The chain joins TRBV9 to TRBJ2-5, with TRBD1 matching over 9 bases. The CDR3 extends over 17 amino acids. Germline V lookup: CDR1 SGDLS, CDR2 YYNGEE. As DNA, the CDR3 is TGTGCTACCCGGACAGGGGAGGAGGCCTCGTACCAAGAGACCCAGTACTTT. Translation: CATRTGEEASYQETQYF.

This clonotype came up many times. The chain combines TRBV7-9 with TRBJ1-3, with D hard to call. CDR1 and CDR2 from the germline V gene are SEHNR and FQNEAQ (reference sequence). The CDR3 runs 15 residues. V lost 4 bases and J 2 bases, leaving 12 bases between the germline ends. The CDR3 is CASSSPFGAGNTIYF. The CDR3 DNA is TGTGCCAGCAGCTCCCCTTTCGGGGCTGGAAACACCATATATTTT.

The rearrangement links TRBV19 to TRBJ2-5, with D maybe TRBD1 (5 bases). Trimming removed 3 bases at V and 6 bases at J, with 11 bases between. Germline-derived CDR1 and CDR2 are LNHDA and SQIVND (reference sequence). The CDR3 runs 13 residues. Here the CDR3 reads CASSMGQPKTQYF. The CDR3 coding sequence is TGTGCCAGTAGTATGGGGCAACCCAAGACCCAGTACTTC.

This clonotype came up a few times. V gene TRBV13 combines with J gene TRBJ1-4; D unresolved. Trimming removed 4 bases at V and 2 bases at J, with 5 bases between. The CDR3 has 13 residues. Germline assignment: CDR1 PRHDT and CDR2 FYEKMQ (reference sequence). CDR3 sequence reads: CASSYSTNEKLFF. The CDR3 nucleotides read TGTGCCAGCAGCTACTCGACTAATGAAAAACTGTTTTTT. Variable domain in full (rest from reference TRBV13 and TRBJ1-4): AAGVIQSPRHLIKEKRETATLKCYPIPRHDTVYWYQQGPGQDPQFLISFYEKMQSDKGSIPDRFSAQQFSDYHSELNMSSLELGDSALYFCASSYSTNEKLFFGSGTQLSVL.

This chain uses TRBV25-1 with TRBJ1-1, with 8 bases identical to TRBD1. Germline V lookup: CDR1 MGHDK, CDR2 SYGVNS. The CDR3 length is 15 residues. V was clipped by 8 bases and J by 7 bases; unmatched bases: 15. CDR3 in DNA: TGTGCCAGCTCACTCTCGACAGGGGCGCTGAGTGAAGCTTTCTTT. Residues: CASSLSTGALSEAFF.

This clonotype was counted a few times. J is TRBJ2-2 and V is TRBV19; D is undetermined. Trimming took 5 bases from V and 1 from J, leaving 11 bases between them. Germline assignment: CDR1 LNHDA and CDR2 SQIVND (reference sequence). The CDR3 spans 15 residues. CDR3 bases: TGTGCCAGTAGTCCCCCTTCGCTGAACACCGGGGAGCTGTTTTTT. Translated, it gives CASSPPSLNTGELFF.

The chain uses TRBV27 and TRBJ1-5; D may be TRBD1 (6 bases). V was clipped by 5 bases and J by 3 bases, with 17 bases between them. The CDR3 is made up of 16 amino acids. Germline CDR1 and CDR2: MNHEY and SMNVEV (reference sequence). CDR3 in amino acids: CASSASLGGFNQPQHF. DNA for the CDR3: TGTGCCAGCAGTGCTTCTTTAGGGGGATTCAATCAGCCCCAGCATTTT.

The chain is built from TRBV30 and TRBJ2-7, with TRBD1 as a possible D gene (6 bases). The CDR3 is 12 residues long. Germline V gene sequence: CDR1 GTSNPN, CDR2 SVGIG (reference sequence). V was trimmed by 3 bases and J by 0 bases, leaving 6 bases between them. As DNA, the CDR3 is TGTGCCTGGAGGGACAGCTCCTACGAGCAGTACTTC. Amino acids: CAWRDSSYEQYF.

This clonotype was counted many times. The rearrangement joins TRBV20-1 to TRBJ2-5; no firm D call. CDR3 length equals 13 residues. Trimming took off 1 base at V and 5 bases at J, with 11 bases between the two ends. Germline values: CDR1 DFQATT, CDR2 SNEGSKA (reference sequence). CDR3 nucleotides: TGCAGTGCTAGAGGGCGCAGACGGGAGACCCAGTACTTC. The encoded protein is CSARGRRRETQYF.

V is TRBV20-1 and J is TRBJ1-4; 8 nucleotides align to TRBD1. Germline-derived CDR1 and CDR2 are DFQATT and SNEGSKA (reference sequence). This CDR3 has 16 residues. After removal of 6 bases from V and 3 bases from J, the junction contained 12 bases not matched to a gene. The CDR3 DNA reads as TGCAGTGCCAGGACAGGGTTGGGGGGCCCTAATGAAAAACTGTTTTTT. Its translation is CSARTGLGGPNEKLFF.

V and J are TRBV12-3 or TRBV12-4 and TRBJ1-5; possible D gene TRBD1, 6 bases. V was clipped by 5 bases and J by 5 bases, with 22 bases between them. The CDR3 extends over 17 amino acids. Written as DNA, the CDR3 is TGTGCCAGCAGTGAAGTATTTGGGAGAAGGGGGGATCAGCCCCAGCATTTT. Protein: CASSEVFGRRGDQPQHF.

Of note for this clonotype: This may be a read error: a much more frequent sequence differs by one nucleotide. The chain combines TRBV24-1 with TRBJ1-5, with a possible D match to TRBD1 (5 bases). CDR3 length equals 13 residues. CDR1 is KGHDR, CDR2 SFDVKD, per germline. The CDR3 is CAASQGGNQPQHF. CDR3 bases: TGTGCCGCCAGTCAGGGTGGCAATCAGCCCCAGCATTTT.

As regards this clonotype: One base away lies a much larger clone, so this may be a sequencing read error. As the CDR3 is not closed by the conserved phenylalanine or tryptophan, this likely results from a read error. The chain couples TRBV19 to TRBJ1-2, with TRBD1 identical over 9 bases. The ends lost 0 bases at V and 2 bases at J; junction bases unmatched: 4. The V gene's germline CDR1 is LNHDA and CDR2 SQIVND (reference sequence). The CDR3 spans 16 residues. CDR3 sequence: CASSIDGQGTNYGYTL. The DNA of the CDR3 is TGTGCCAGTAGTATAGATGGACAGGGGACCAACTATGGCTACACCCTC.

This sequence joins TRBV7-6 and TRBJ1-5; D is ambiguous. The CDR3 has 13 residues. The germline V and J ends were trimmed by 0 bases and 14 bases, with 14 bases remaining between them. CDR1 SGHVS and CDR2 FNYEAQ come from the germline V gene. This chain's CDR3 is CASSLAEEGGKHF. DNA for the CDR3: TGTGCCAGCAGCTTAGCGGAGGAGGGCGGGAAGCATTTT.